One sample yielded the 11 T cell receptor beta chains listed below, sequenced in a study of blood T cell repertoires in COVID-19. Assay: immunoSEQ multiplex PCR; the TCRdb copy retains only in-frame clones and omits some. Of 100,000 to 150,000 clones in the sample, around nine tenths were seen once. Specimen: PBMCs or T cells enriched from blood (not recorded which). The origin of the receptors is a woman in her forties or fifties who had recovered from COVID-19.

The chain combines TRBV24-1 with TRBJ2-1, with 9 positions matching TRBD1. CDR1 and CDR2 (germline): KGHDR, SFDVKD. The length of the CDR3 is 16 residues. The V and J ends lost 5 bases and 0 bases, in that order; junction bases with no gene match: 4. CDR3 coding DNA: TGTGCCACCAGTGGACAGGGGGGTAGCTCCTACAATGAGCAGTTCTTC. Amino acid sequence: CATSGQGGSSYNEQFF.

V is TRBV5-5 and J is TRBJ1-1, with D possibly being TRBD1 (5 bases). Per the germline V gene, CDR1 is SGHKS and CDR2 is YYEKEE (reference sequence). The CDR3 spans 14 residues. V was pared by 0 bases and J by 4 bases, with 10 bases between. CDR3 region: CASSLAGLGTEAFF. CDR3 nucleotide sequence: TGTGCCAGCAGCTTGGCAGGGTTAGGCACTGAAGCTTTCTTT.

V usage is TRBV7-9 and J usage is TRBJ1-3; D may be TRBD1 (5 bases). The V end was cut by 7 bases, the J end by 0 bases, with 19 bases between. Germline values: CDR1 SEHNR, CDR2 FQNEAQ (reference sequence). This CDR3 spans 17 amino acids. CDR3 sequence reads: CASTQYGGLLSGNTIYF. CDR3 in DNA: TGTGCCAGCACTCAATACGGGGGACTTCTCTCTGGAAACACCATATATTTT.

V gene TRBV2 combines with J gene TRBJ2-5, with a weak D call TRBD2 (5 bases). The CDR3 is 16 residues long. V lost 1 base, J lost 3 bases, and 15 bases lay in between. Germline CDR1 is SNHLY and CDR2 is FYNNEI. The CDR3 spells CASSEEWSAAKETQYF. Written as DNA, the CDR3 is TGTGCCAGCAGTGAAGAGTGGTCAGCGGCCAAAGAGACCCAGTACTTC.

The chain joins TRBV12-2 to TRBJ2-3; TRBD2 is the table's D call and was not checked against the DNA. TRBV12-2 is listed as a pseudogene. CDR3 length equals 16 residues. CDR3 sequence reads: CASRLEWERSTDTQYF. In nucleotides, the CDR3 is TGTGCAAGTCGCTTAGAGTGGGAGAGGAGCACAGATACGCAGTATTTT.

V usage is TRBV18 and J usage is TRBJ1-5, with TRBD1 as a possible D gene (6 bases). The CDR3 consists of 13 residues. V lost 2 bases to trimming and J lost 4 bases, with 6 bases between them. Germline-derived CDR1 and CDR2 are KGHSH and LQKENI. The CDR3 nucleotides read TGTGCCAGCTCACCAGGACAGAATCAGCCCCAGCATTTT. As protein: CASSPGQNQPQHF.

This clone has more than one count but fewer than ten. The rearrangement uses TRBV27 and TRBJ1-2, with 8 bases identical to TRBD1. The V gene end was trimmed by 7 bases and the J gene end by 8 bases; junction bases not matched to a gene: 12. CDR3 length equals 14 residues. Germline lookup yields CDR1 MNHEY and CDR2 SMNVEV (reference sequence). CDR3 in DNA: TGTGCCAGCATGTTCTCGACAGGGGCGTTGGGCTACACCTTC. Translation gives CASMFSTGALGYTF.

This clone was observed a single time. The rearrangement uses TRBV19 and TRBJ1-5, with 8 bases identical to TRBD1. CDR3 length: 17 residues. The germline gives CDR1 LNHDA, CDR2 SQIVND (reference sequence). Trimming took 3 bases from V and 5 from J; bases not matched to a gene: 12. The DNA for the CDR3 is TGTGCCAGTAGTATTGGATGGGGACAGGCAATGGATCAGCCCCAGCATTTT. It codes for CASSIGWGQAMDQPQHF.

The chain combines TRBV7-6 with TRBJ2-1; the D gene is possibly TRBD1 (7 bases). CDR3 length equals 20 residues. Between the trimmed V and J ends, which lost 1 base and 7 bases, there was a span of 29 bases. From germline, CDR1 is SGHVS and CDR2 FNYEAQ. The CDR3 here is CASSLVIESGGQGGINEQFF. The CDR3 region has the DNA TGTGCCAGCAGCTTAGTCATTGAATCGGGTGGCCAGGGGGGAATTAATGAGCAGTTCTTC.

This chain connects TRBV11-3 to TRBJ2-1, with a tentative D call TRBD1 (5 bases). The CDR3 has 15 amino acids. Trimming cost V 5 bases and J 7 bases, with 18 bases left between them. Germline CDR1 and CDR2: SGHNT and YENEEA. The CDR3 DNA follows: TGTGCCAGCAGCCCGAGAGGTCTCCCAGGGAATGAGCAGTTCTTC. Protein product: CASSPRGLPGNEQFF.

This clone has only a few counts. V gene TRBV10-2 combines with J gene TRBJ2-1; TRBD2 matches at 7 bases. The V gene end was trimmed by 5 bases and the J gene end by 3 bases; junction bases not matched to a gene: 4. CDR1 WSHSY and CDR2 SAAADI come from the germline V gene. CDR3 length equals 14 residues. The CDR3 spells CASSKGLVYNEQFF. The CDR3 DNA is TGCGCCAGCAGTAAAGGACTAGTCTACAATGAGCAGTTCTTC.